Listed here are 31 T cell receptor beta chains from one sample, sequenced in a study of Ad26.COV2.S vaccination and SARS-CoV-2 variants. The data were produced by immunoSEQ multiplex PCR, yet TCRdb's version contains in-frame clones alone and is incomplete. The sample records fewer than 500,000 clones, 90% being singletons. The sample's treatment: approximately 18 received Ad26.COV2.S at low or high dose, single or two shots; several received placebo; per-sample allocation not given. Specimen acquisition occurred on day 63 following the initial vaccine or placebo injection. The material sequenced was peripheral blood, taken in a trial of Ad26.COV2.S vaccine versus placebo. The origin of the receptors is a person between 18 and 65 years old who received the Ad26.COV2.S COVID-19 vaccine or a placebo.

This clone was picked up a small number of times. The genes are TRBV2 and TRBJ1-5; TRBD1 agrees at 7 bases. There are 13 residues in the CDR3. V was pared by 6 bases and J by 9 bases, with 8 bases of the junction left unmatched. Germline V lookup: CDR1 SNHLY, CDR2 FYNNEI. CDR3 coding DNA: TGTGCCAGCAGCTCAGAGGGGGCCGGGCCCCAGCATTTT. This encodes CASSSEGAGPQHF.

The chain combines TRBV3-1 (or the pseudogene TRBV3-2) with TRBJ1-6; D is perhaps TRBD1 (5 bases). Trimming cost V 0 bases and J 10 bases, with 19 bases left between them. Germline CDR1 LGHDT, CDR2 YNNKEL (reference sequence). This CDR3 is built from 17 residues. The CDR3 DNA reads as TGTGCCAGCAGCCAAGAAAAAACATCCAGGGTCAACTCACCCCTCCACTTT. This translates into CASSQEKTSRVNSPLHF.

The chain employs TRBV7-2 and TRBJ2-7; TRBD1 matches at 7 bases. The CDR3 loop spans 13 amino acids. V was pared by 2 bases and J by 5 bases, with 3 bases of the junction left unmatched. Germline CDR1 SGHTA, CDR2 FQGNSA. In nucleotides, the CDR3 is TGTGCCAGCAGCTTACCGACAGGGCACGAGCAGTACTTC. Encoded protein: CASSLPTGHEQYF. The full variable domain, rest sourced from reference TRBV7-2 and TRBJ2-7, is GAGVSQSPSNKVTEKGKDVELRCDPISGHTALYWYRQSLGQGLEFLIYFQGNSAPDKSGLPSDRFSAERTGGSVSTLTIQRTQQEDSAVYLCASSLPTGHEQYFGPGTRLTVT.

V is TRBV9 and J is TRBJ2-7; maybe TRBD2 (6 bases). Trimming cost V 4 bases and J 0 bases, with 14 bases left between them. This CDR3 region has 15 residues. Per germline, CDR1 SGDLS and CDR2 YYNGEE. DNA of the CDR3: TGTGCCAGCAGCCCCTCTAGCGTGAGCTCCTACGAGCAGTACTTC. Its translation: CASSPSSVSSYEQYF.

This rearrangement joins TRBV25-1 to TRBJ1-1; tentatively, D is TRBD1 (5 bases). The CDR3 spans 15 residues. V gave up 0 bases and J gave up 3 bases, with 11 bases separating them. In germline, CDR1 is MGHDK, CDR2 SYGVNS. CDR3 sequence: CASSEYGGGDTEAFF. The DNA for the CDR3 is TGTGCCAGCAGTGAATATGGGGGAGGGGACACTGAAGCTTTCTTT.

The J gene is TRBJ2-1, the V gene TRBV4-3; D may be TRBD2 (5 bases). Looked up from germline, CDR1 is LGHNA and CDR2 is YSLEER. V shed 4 bases and J shed 0 bases, with 10 bases lying between them. The CDR3 extends over 15 amino acids. The DNA for the CDR3 is TGCGCCAGCAGCCCAACTAGAGACTCCTACAATGAGCAGTTCTTC. It codes for CASSPTRDSYNEQFF.

V and J are TRBV9 and TRBJ2-1; D might be TRBD2 (5 bases). CDR3 length: 12 amino acids. Germline assignment: CDR1 SGDLS and CDR2 YYNGEE. With 3 bases removed from V and 6 bases from J, the gap between germline ends came to 7 bases. The CDR3, as DNA: TGTGCCAGCAGCGGACTACCCAATGAGCAGTTCTTC. This gives the protein CASSGLPNEQFF.

This sequence joins TRBV30 and TRBJ2-7; 12 bases fit TRBD2. CDR3 length equals 24 residues. Germline lookup yields CDR1 GTSNPN and CDR2 SVGIG (reference sequence). V was pared by 2 bases and J by 3 bases, with 32 bases of the junction left unmatched. The CDR3 loop is CAWSRRGRFMEPSSGRAKNYEQYF. The CDR3, as DNA: TGTGCCTGGAGTCGCCGGGGGCGTTTTATGGAACCCTCTAGCGGGAGGGCCAAAAACTACGAGCAGTACTTC.

The chain recombines TRBV15 with TRBJ2-7; 8 bases are a match to TRBD1. Germline assignment: CDR1 LNHNV and CDR2 YYDKDF (reference sequence). J lost 2 bases, V lost 0 bases, and 3 bases had no gene match. The CDR3 consists of 15 residues. The CDR3 sequence: CATSREEQGAYEQYF. CDR3 coding DNA: TGTGCCACCAGCAGAGAGGAACAGGGGGCCTACGAGCAGTACTTC.

This clone was counted only a few times. The rearrangement uses TRBV3-1 (or the pseudogene TRBV3-2) and TRBJ1-1; D not resolved. The CDR3 is 13 residues long. Germline lookup yields CDR1 LGHDT and CDR2 YNNKEL (reference sequence). Trimming shortened V by 5 bases and J by 9 bases, and 16 bases separated the two germline ends. The CDR3 region has the DNA TGTGCCAGCAGCTTCCAAGAAGCGCGGAAAGCTTTCTTT. Translation gives CASSFQEARKAFF.

With respect to this clone: Other DNA variants within this sample encode the same CDR3. The chain has TRBV9 and TRBJ2-2, with D unclear. CDR1 is SGDLS, CDR2 YYNGEE, per germline. The CDR3 is 13 amino acids. Trimming cost V 0 bases and J 7 bases, with 7 bases left between them. The CDR3 here is CASSVVLGGELFF. Here the CDR3 DNA reads TGTGCCAGCAGCGTAGTTCTCGGCGGGGAGCTGTTTTTT.

The chain links TRBV6-1 to TRBJ2-1; 9 nucleotides agree with TRBD2. The CDR3 is 16 amino acids. Trimming at V came to 0 bases and at J to 9 bases, leaving 9 bases not matched to a gene. CDR1 is MNHNS, CDR2 SASEGT, per germline. Here the CDR3 reads CASSEALASGKSEQFF. CDR3 sequence (DNA): TGTGCCAGCAGTGAAGCGCTGGCTAGCGGGAAGAGTGAGCAGTTCTTC.

The gene calls are TRBV3-1 (or the pseudogene TRBV3-2) and TRBJ1-2; D may be TRBD1 (6 bases). The V gene's germline CDR1 is LGHDT and CDR2 YNNKEL (reference sequence). This CDR3 is built from 17 residues. The V and J ends lost 4 bases and 2 bases respectively, with 20 bases between them. The CDR3 nucleotides read TGTGCCAGCAGCCCCAGCCGCCGTCGGACAGAAAACTATGGCTACACCTTC. Its translation is CASSPSRRRTENYGYTF.

The chain couples TRBV3-1 (or the pseudogene TRBV3-2) to TRBJ1-4; D gene unclear. Germline assignment: CDR1 LGHDT and CDR2 YNNKEL (reference sequence). Trimming removed 0 bases from V and 7 bases from J, with 12 bases in between. The CDR3 totals 15 residues. CDR3 in amino acids: CASSQDILIGEKLFF. CDR3 DNA: TGTGCCAGCAGCCAAGATATACTAATTGGTGAAAAACTGTTTTTT.

V and J are TRBV13 and TRBJ2-1, with 14 bases aligning to TRBD2. The V gene's germline CDR1 is PRHDT and CDR2 FYEKMQ (reference sequence). With V trimmed by 6 bases and J by 7 bases, 5 bases remained unmatched. The CDR3 is made up of 15 amino acids. The CDR3 spells CASRTGLAGGNEQFF. The CDR3 DNA reads as TGTGCCAGCAGGACAGGACTAGCGGGAGGTAATGAGCAGTTCTTC.

The chain is built from TRBV6-6 and TRBJ1-5, with TRBD1 matching over 9 bases. Looked up from germline, CDR1 is MNHNY and CDR2 is SVGAGI (reference sequence). V shed 5 bases and J 5 bases; nucleotides not matched to a gene: 16. This CDR3 region has 18 residues. The CDR3, as DNA: TGTGCCAGCAGTCGATACCGGGACAGGGTTATAGCTGATCAGCCCCAGCATTTT. Translation: CASSRYRDRVIADQPQHF.

This clone appeared a single time. The chain is built from TRBV6-5 and TRBJ2-7; tentatively, D is TRBD2 (5 bases). This CDR3 has 15 amino acids. Germline CDR1 and CDR2: MNHEY and SVGAGI. The V and J ends lost 5 bases and 0 bases respectively, with 14 bases between them. The CDR3 loop reads CASSPWRRNSYEQYF. Here the CDR3 DNA reads TGTGCCAGCAGTCCCTGGAGGCGGAACTCCTACGAGCAGTACTTC.

This clone was seen just once. The gene calls are TRBV7-2 and TRBJ1-5, with D maybe TRBD1 (6 bases). Germline CDR1 and CDR2: SGHTA and FQGNSA. Trimming pared 5 bases from V and 1 base from J, leaving 9 bases between. CDR3 length: 14 amino acids. The DNA for the CDR3 is TGTGCCAGCAGCCAGGACAGAAGCAATCAGCCCCAGCATTTT. It translates to CASSQDRSNQPQHF.

This clone was observed a handful of times. The CDR3 sequence is CASSFSSHSYGYTF. The CDR3 DNA sequence: TGCGCCAGCAGCTTTAGTTCCCATTCCTATGGCTACACCTTC. The rearrangement links TRBV5-1 to TRBJ1-2; D gene uncertain. The CDR3 has 14 amino acids. V shed 2 bases and J shed 4 bases, with 12 bases lying between them. The germline CDR1 and CDR2 sequences are SGHRS and YFSETQ.

This chain uses TRBV7-8 with TRBJ1-3, with TRBD1 matching 7 bases. The trim removed 4 bases at V and 4 bases at J, leaving 7 bases unmatched. CDR1 is SGHVS and CDR2 is FQNEAQ in the germline V gene. This CDR3 has 15 amino acids. The CDR3 protein is CASSSPGGTGNTIYF. Written as DNA, the CDR3 is TGTGCCAGCAGCTCCCCAGGGGGAACGGGAAACACCATATATTTT.

The genes are TRBV5-8 and TRBJ2-5; a possible D gene is TRBD1 (6 bases). Germline V gene data show CDR1 as SGHTS and CDR2 as YDEGEE. The CDR3 is 14 residues long. The V gene lost 4 bases and the J gene lost 2 bases, with 12 bases spanning the gap. CDR3 sequence (DNA): TGTGCCAGCAGCAAACGGGACATACAAGAGACCCAGTACTTC. It is translated as CASSKRDIQETQYF. Full variable domain (rest looked up from reference TRBV5-8 and TRBJ2-5): EAGVTQSPTHLIKTRGQQATLRCSPISGHTSVYWYQQALGLGLQFLLWYDEGEERNRGNFPPRFSGRQFPNYSSELNVNALELEDSALYLCASSKRDIQETQYFGPGTRLLVL.

The J gene is TRBJ2-5, the V gene TRBV5-1, with 9 nucleotides matching TRBD1. The CDR3 spans 16 residues. In germline, CDR1 is SGHRS, CDR2 YFSETQ. Trimming at V came to 4 bases and at J to 1 base, leaving 8 bases not matched to a gene. CDR3 bases: TGCGCCAGCAGCCCCCGACAGGGGGGGGTCCAAGAGACCCAGTACTTC. Protein product: CASSPRQGGVQETQYF. The variable domain in full, with the rest retrieved from reference TRBV5-1 and TRBJ2-5, is KAGVTQTPRYLIKTRGQQVTLSCSPISGHRSVSWYQQTPGQGLQFLFEYFSETQRNKGNFPGRFSGRQFSNSRSEMNVSTLELGDSALYLCASSPRQGGVQETQYFGPGTRLLVL.

The chain joins TRBV5-4 to TRBJ1-5; no clear D. This CDR3 region has 13 residues. The V end lost 4 bases, the J end lost 7 bases, and 12 bases lay between the germline ends. Germline V CDR1 and CDR2: SGHNT, YYREEE (reference sequence). The CDR3, as DNA: TGTGCCAGCAGCCCGGACCCGAACCAGCCCCAGCATTTT. Translated, it gives CASSPDPNQPQHF.

V gene TRBV10-3 combines with J gene TRBJ1-5; 8 nucleotides line up with TRBD1. From germline, CDR1 is ENHRY and CDR2 SYGVKD. The V and J ends lost 5 bases and 5 bases, in that order; junction bases with no gene match: 2. The CDR3 runs to 13 residues. Here the CDR3 reads CAISLTGDQPQHF. Here the CDR3 DNA reads TGTGCCATCAGTCTGACAGGGGATCAGCCCCAGCATTTT.

This clone was seen only a few times. The chain is built from TRBV19 and TRBJ2-7; possibly TRBD2 for D (6 bases). The germline V gene encodes CDR1 LNHDA and CDR2 SQIVND (reference sequence). CDR3 length equals 15 residues. Trimming shortened V by 6 bases and J by 2 bases, and 17 bases separated the two germline ends. This CDR3 reads CASSPQAGQTYEQYF. The CDR3 DNA follows: TGTGCCAGTAGCCCCCAAGCGGGTCAAACCTACGAGCAGTACTTC.

The chain combines TRBV4-1 with TRBJ2-2; D is possibly TRBD1 (5 bases). V dropped 1 base and J dropped 1 base, with 7 bases sitting between them. The CDR3 loop spans 15 amino acids. CDR1 and CDR2 (germline): MGHRA, YSYEKL. CDR3 residues: CASSQGQLNTGELFF. The CDR3 DNA reads as TGCGCCAGCAGCCAAGGACAGCTGAACACCGGGGAGCTGTTTTTT.

This chain joins TRBV3-1 (or the pseudogene TRBV3-2) and TRBJ2-1, with TRBD2 identical over 13 bases. Trimming removed 1 base from V and 10 bases from J; junction bases left unmatched: 7. The germline CDR1 and CDR2 sequences are LGHDT and YNNKEL (reference sequence). The CDR3 is made up of 16 amino acids. The DNA for the CDR3 is TGTGCCAGCAGCCAAGGAAGGACTAGCGGGAGTGGGGAGCAGTTCTTC. Its translation is CASSQGRTSGSGEQFF.

The chain has TRBV5-6 and TRBJ1-6; the D is unclear. The CDR3 contains 15 residues. Germline values: CDR1 SGHDT, CDR2 YYEEEE. V gave up 2 bases and J gave up 3 bases, with 9 bases separating them. This chain's CDR3 is CASSFDGLYNSPLHF. CDR3 nucleotide sequence: TGTGCCAGCAGCTTTGACGGCCTCTATAATTCACCCCTCCACTTT. Supplemented by reference TRBV5-6 and TRBJ1-6, the full variable domain reads DAGVTQSPTHLIKTRGQQVTLRCSPKSGHDTVSWYQQALGQGPQFIFQYYEEEERQRGNFPDRFSGHQFPNYSSELNVNALLLGDSALYLCASSFDGLYNSPLHFGNGTRLTVT.

V gene TRBV30 combines with J gene TRBJ1-1; no definite D call. This CDR3 spans 13 amino acids. Germline V gives CDR1 GTSNPN, CDR2 SVGIG (reference sequence). V was trimmed by 1 base and J by 0 bases, leaving 6 bases between them. In DNA form, the CDR3 reads TGTGCCTGGAGTGCCCGAGTGAACACTGAAGCTTTCTTT. Residues: CAWSARVNTEAFF.

This clone showed up just once. This sample includes further DNA sequences coding for the same CDR3. The chain carries TRBV19 and TRBJ1-5; the match to TRBD1 covers 10 bases. The germline CDR1 and CDR2 sequences are LNHDA and SQIVND (reference sequence). The CDR3 totals 14 residues. Trimming removed 5 bases from V and 6 bases from J; junction bases left unmatched: 4. In DNA form, the CDR3 reads TGTGCCAGTAGTCCGGGACAGGGGTCTCAGCCCCAGCATTTT. Its protein is CASSPGQGSQPQHF. Variable domain in full (rest from reference TRBV19 and TRBJ1-5): DGGITQSPKYLFRKEGQNVTLSCEQNLNHDAMYWYRQDPGQGLRLIYYSQIVNDFQKGDIAEGYSVSREKKESFPLTVTSAQKNPTAFYLCASSPGQGSQPQHFGDGTRLSIL.

The chain joins TRBV5-6 to TRBJ1-5; 7 bases align to TRBD1. Germline-derived CDR1 and CDR2 are SGHDT and YYEEEE. The CDR3 is 17 residues long. After removal of 2 bases from V and 0 bases from J, the junction contained 8 bases not matched to a gene. The CDR3: CASSLSLTGNSNQPQHF. As DNA, the CDR3 is TGTGCCAGCAGCTTAAGCCTGACAGGGAATAGCAATCAGCCCCAGCATTTT. Variable domain in full (rest from reference TRBV5-6 and TRBJ1-5): DAGVTQSPTHLIKTRGQQVTLRCSPKSGHDTVSWYQQALGQGPQFIFQYYEEEERQRGNFPDRFSGHQFPNYSSELNVNALLLGDSALYLCASSLSLTGNSNQPQHFGDGTRLSIL.